The rows below give T cell receptor beta chains drawn from one sample of a study of blood T cell repertoires in COVID-19. TCRdb's table, derived via immunoSEQ multiplex PCR, lists solely in-frame clones and lacks some. The table includes fewer than 300,000 clones, approximately 90% detected once. The sample comprised PBMCs or T cells enriched from blood (not recorded which). Receptors were obtained from a woman aged 40 to 50 with acute COVID-19. The CDR3 runs from the conserved cysteine through the conserved F or W. D genes are given only for firm matches. Clone size is not always given. Where it is, it says once, few, many or a class for expanded clones.

v_gene: TRBV7-2
abundance: -
len: 14
d_gene: TRBD1
j_gene: TRBJ2-5
CDR3nt: TGTGCCAGCAGCAGCGCCGGGACAGTGGAGACCCAGTACTTC
CDR3aa: CASSSAGTVETQYF

v_gene: TRBV28
abundance: once
len: 15
d_gene: TRBD1
j_gene: TRBJ1-2
CDR3nt: TGTGCCAGCAGCTCTAGGGGGACAGGGAGAGGCGGCTACACCTTC
CDR3aa: CASSSRGTGRGGYTF

v_gene: TRBV2
abundance: -
len: 15
d_gene: TRBD2
j_gene: TRBJ2-7
CDR3nt: TGTGCCAGCAGATGGACTAGCGGGCTTGCCTACGAGCAGTACTTC
CDR3aa: CASRWTSGLAYEQYF

v_gene: TRBV15
abundance: -
len: 13
d_gene: TRBD1
j_gene: TRBJ1-5
CDR3nt: TGTGCCACCAGTACAGGGGGCAATCAGCCCCAGCATTTT
CDR3aa: CATSTGGNQPQHF

v_gene: TRBV3-1/TRBV3-2
abundance: once
len: 15
d_gene: -
j_gene: TRBJ1-4
CDR3nt: TGTGCCAGCAGCCCCCCAGGACAGTTTAATGAAAAACTGTTTTTT
CDR3aa: CASSPPGQFNEKLFF

v_gene: TRBV11-3
abundance: -
len: 15
d_gene: -
j_gene: TRBJ2-7
CDR3nt: TGTGCCAGCAGCCCGCCGGTTACTTTCTCCTACGAGCAGTACTTC
CDR3aa: CASSPPVTFSYEQYF

v_gene: TRBV7-2
abundance: -
len: 15
d_gene: TRBD1
j_gene: TRBJ2-3
CDR3nt: TGTGCCAGCAGTCCGGACAGGGCCCTCCCCGATACGCAGTATTTT
CDR3aa: CASSPDRALPDTQYF

v_gene: TRBV19
abundance: few
len: 14
d_gene: -
j_gene: TRBJ1-2
CDR3nt: TGTGCCAGTAGTATAGTACAGGATAACTATGGCTACACCTTC
CDR3aa: CASSIVQDNYGYTF

v_gene: TRBV28
abundance: -
len: 13
d_gene: -
j_gene: TRBJ1-2
CDR3nt: TGTGCCAGCATGGTTGGGGGAGGCTATGGCTACACCTTC
CDR3aa: CASMVGGGYGYTF

v_gene: TRBV2
abundance: -
len: 17
d_gene: TRBD2
j_gene: TRBJ2-4
CDR3nt: TGTGCCAGCAGTGGGTCTAGCGGAGCGATTCCCAAAAACATTCAGTACTTC
CDR3aa: CASSGSSGAIPKNIQYF